This passage covers 27 T cell receptor beta chains from one sample sequenced in a study of blood T cell repertoires in COVID-19. The assay was immunoSEQ multiplex PCR, and TCRdb's table has in-frame clones only and misses some. The sample has some 150,000 clones; 75% to 90% are singletons. Sequencing used peripheral blood. These receptors were collected from an older woman with COVID-19, enrolled during active disease.

V and J are TRBV7-9 and TRBJ2-6; no clear D gene. V lost 3 bases, J lost 0 bases, and 12 bases lay in between. The germline V gene encodes CDR1 SEHNR and CDR2 FQNEAQ (reference sequence). The CDR3 covers 17 residues. CDR3 protein: CASSFERILSGANVLTF. As DNA, the CDR3 is TGTGCCAGCAGCTTTGAGCGTATCCTCTCTGGGGCCAACGTCCTGACTTTC.

This clone was detected once. The V call is TRBV2, the J call TRBJ2-1; 9 bases match TRBD2. The length of the CDR3 is 13 residues. Germline V gives CDR1 SNHLY, CDR2 FYNNEI. Trimming at V came to 5 bases and at J to 10 bases, leaving 6 bases not matched to a gene. The DNA of the CDR3 is TGTGCCAGCAGTACGAGCGGGGGGTGGGAGCAGTTCTTC. Residues: CASSTSGGWEQFF.

The chain uses TRBV3-1 (or the pseudogene TRBV3-2) and TRBJ2-7; TRBD2 might be the D (6 bases). Germline values: CDR1 LGHDT, CDR2 YNNKEL (reference sequence). V shed 0 bases and J shed 2 bases, with 14 bases lying between them. This CDR3 region has 16 residues. CDR3: CASSQETPLAPYEQYF. In DNA, the CDR3 is TGTGCCAGCAGCCAAGAAACCCCACTAGCACCCTACGAGCAGTACTTC.

The V gene is TRBV7-2, the J gene TRBJ1-5, with TRBD1 as a possible D gene (5 bases). CDR1 is SGHTA and CDR2 is FQGNSA in the germline V gene. The CDR3 spans 14 residues. Trimming removed 1 base from V and 7 bases from J, with 11 bases in between. DNA for the CDR3: TGTGCCAGCAGCTTAGTCAGGGATCAACAGCCCCAGCATTTT. It encodes CASSLVRDQQPQHF.

This chain connects TRBV6-5 to TRBJ2-5; TRBD1 aligns across 8 bases. The CDR3 consists of 14 residues. Germline lookup yields CDR1 MNHEY and CDR2 SVGAGI. Losses at the gene ends were 5 bases for V and 1 base for J; bases not matched to a gene: 3. In DNA, the CDR3 is TGTGCCAGCAGTCCGGACAGGGCCCAAGAGACCCAGTACTTC. Translation: CASSPDRAQETQYF.

There are a few counts of this clone. This chain uses TRBV28 with TRBJ2-2; D gene ambiguous. The germline CDR1 and CDR2 sequences are MDHEN and SYDVKM. With 3 bases removed from V and 1 base from J, the gap between germline ends came to 9 bases. This CDR3 contains 15 residues. The CDR3 DNA is TGTGCCAGCAGTTTTGGGCTCCTGAACACCGGGGAGCTGTTTTTT. Its protein is CASSFGLLNTGELFF.

The chain combines TRBV7-9 with TRBJ2-3; 8 nucleotides align to TRBD2. CDR3 length: 16 amino acids. V dropped 2 bases and J dropped 4; count of bases not matched to a gene: 8. Germline-derived CDR1 and CDR2 are SEHNR and FQNEAQ (reference sequence). CDR3 residues: CASSLISGERADTQYF. The CDR3 region has the DNA TGTGCCAGCAGCTTAATTAGCGGGGAAAGGGCAGATACGCAGTATTTT.

The V call is TRBV5-1, the J call TRBJ2-2; D might be TRBD1 (5 bases). Trimming stripped 0 bases from V and 13 bases from J, with 10 bases between. This CDR3 is built from 12 residues. CDR1 and CDR2 from the germline V gene are SGHRS and YFSETQ. CDR3 DNA sequence: TGCGCCAGCAGCTTGGAAGGGGTTTGGCTGTTTTTT. This translates into CASSLEGVWLFF.

The genes are TRBV5-1 and TRBJ2-5, with a weak D call TRBD1 (6 bases). Between the trimmed V and J ends, which lost 3 bases and 4 bases, there was a span of 16 bases. Germline CDR1 and CDR2: SGHRS and YFSETQ. The CDR3 is 15 residues long. The CDR3 DNA reads as TGCGCCAGCAGCTACCTCAGGGGATCCGGAGAGACCCAGTACTTC. Translation: CASSYLRGSGETQYF.

V gene TRBV6-5 combines with J gene TRBJ1-2, with D tentatively TRBD1 (6 bases). This CDR3 contains 14 residues. V lost 6 bases to trimming and J lost 7 bases, with 18 bases between them. Germline V lookup: CDR1 MNHEY, CDR2 SVGAGI. The CDR3 is CASSLEGGATGYTF. The CDR3 DNA sequence: TGTGCCAGCAGCCTAGAGGGGGGGGCGACTGGCTACACCTTC.

The chain carries TRBV3-1 (or the pseudogene TRBV3-2) and TRBJ1-5, with D perhaps matching TRBD1 (5 bases). V was cut by 1 base and J by 5 bases, with 15 bases left in between. This CDR3 is 16 amino acids long. Germline CDR1 LGHDT, CDR2 YNNKEL (reference sequence). CDR3: CASSQGSGGFDQPQHF. The CDR3 DNA is TGTGCCAGCAGCCAAGGGAGCGGGGGATTCGATCAGCCCCAGCATTTT.

The sample holds one count of this clone. This chain uses TRBV19 with TRBJ1-1; D is perhaps TRBD1 (5 bases). This CDR3 region has 14 residues. Trimming pared 5 bases from V and 5 bases from J, leaving 15 bases between. Germline lookup yields CDR1 LNHDA and CDR2 SQIVND (reference sequence). CDR3: CASSPFSGLTEAFF. CDR3 bases: TGTGCCAGTAGTCCGTTCTCAGGGTTAACTGAAGCTTTCTTT.

The J gene is TRBJ1-5, the V gene TRBV19, with TRBD1 as a possible D gene (5 bases). From germline, CDR1 is LNHDA and CDR2 SQIVND (reference sequence). V was cut by 2 bases and J by 1 base, with 15 bases left in between. This CDR3 contains 17 residues. CDR3 region: CASSIRTSSMSNQPQHF. The CDR3 nucleotides are TGTGCCAGTAGTATACGGACAAGCTCCATGAGCAATCAGCCCCAGCATTTT.

The rearrangement joins TRBV6-5 to TRBJ2-7, with D perhaps TRBD1 (6 bases). Looked up from germline, CDR1 is MNHEY and CDR2 is SVGAGI. The CDR3 runs 13 residues. V dropped 6 bases and J dropped 3 bases, with 12 bases sitting between them. CDR3 amino acids: CASSRQVSYEQYF. The DNA of the CDR3 is TGTGCCAGCAGCCGACAGGTGAGCTACGAGCAGTACTTC.

This clone was recorded at least ten times. The chain joins TRBV2 to TRBJ2-3, with a weak D call TRBD1 (6 bases). The germline gives CDR1 SNHLY, CDR2 FYNNEI. CDR3 length equals 14 residues. The V end was cut by 5 bases, the J end by 2 bases, with 11 bases between. The CDR3: CASSPQGYTDTQYF. CDR3 bases: TGTGCCAGCAGTCCGCAGGGGTACACAGATACGCAGTATTTT.

V is TRBV4-1 and J is TRBJ1-1; no clear D. Germline V gene lookup returns CDR1 MGHRA and CDR2 YSYEKL. The CDR3 is 15 amino acids. The ends were cut back, 3 bases at V and 10 bases at J, with 21 bases in the middle. CDR3 in amino acids: CASSQGPDWETGAFF. CDR3 DNA sequence: TGCGCCAGCAGCCAGGGTCCGGACTGGGAAACGGGAGCTTTCTTT.

The genes are TRBV28 and TRBJ1-3, with D possibly TRBD1 on 5 matching bases. Germline V gene data show CDR1 as MDHEN and CDR2 as SYDVKM. The germline V and J ends were trimmed by 4 bases and 0 bases, with 10 bases remaining between them. The CDR3 sequence is 15 residues long. This CDR3 is CASSSQQVSGNTIYF. The DNA for the CDR3 is TGTGCCAGCAGTTCCCAACAGGTCTCTGGAAACACCATATATTTT.

The CDR3 DNA is TGTGCCAGCAGCCAAGTGGGACAGGGGGCGCAAAATGAGCAGTTCTTC. It translates to CASSQVGQGAQNEQFF. This chain uses TRBV3-1 (or the pseudogene TRBV3-2) with TRBJ2-1, with 12 bases identical to TRBD1. V lost 1 base, J lost 7 bases, and 5 bases stayed unmatched. The CDR3 is made up of 16 amino acids. Germline assignment: CDR1 LGHDT and CDR2 YNNKEL (reference sequence).

This chain joins TRBV30 and TRBJ1-6; tentatively, D is TRBD1 (6 bases). CDR3 length: 13 amino acids. Trimming removed 2 bases from V and 8 bases from J, with 10 bases in between. Germline values: CDR1 GTSNPN, CDR2 SVGIG (reference sequence). CDR3 protein: CAWSPEGDSPLHF. CDR3 bases: TGTGCCTGGAGTCCAGAGGGGGATTCACCCCTCCACTTT. The variable domain in full, with the rest retrieved from reference TRBV30 and TRBJ1-6, is SQTIHQWPATLVQPVGSPLSLECTVEGTSNPNLYWYRQAAGRGLQLLFYSVGIGQISSEVPQNLSASRPQDRQFILSSKKLLLSDSGFYLCAWSPEGDSPLHFGNGTRLTVT.

J is TRBJ2-5 and V is TRBV3-1 (or the pseudogene TRBV3-2); TRBD1 is a possible D gene (5 bases). The V end lost 2 bases, the J end lost 2 bases, and 6 bases lay between the germline ends. Germline V gene lookup returns CDR1 LGHDT and CDR2 YNNKEL (reference sequence). This CDR3 has 13 amino acids. The CDR3 DNA sequence: TGTGCCAGCAGCCAAACAGGTCAAGAGACCCAGTACTTC. This encodes CASSQTGQETQYF.

The CDR3 region is CASSLAGTGGLYEQYF. CDR3 bases: TGTGCCAGCAGCTTAGCGGGGACAGGGGGCCTCTACGAGCAGTACTTC. The chain combines TRBV11-2 with TRBJ2-7, with 12 bases matching TRBD1. Germline values: CDR1 SGHAT, CDR2 FQNNGV. This CDR3 contains 16 residues. J lost 3 bases, V lost 1 base, and 4 bases had no gene match.

The chain combines TRBV5-4 with TRBJ2-7; maybe TRBD1 (7 bases). Deletions cut 1 base from V and 7 bases from J, with 24 bases between. Germline CDR1 is SGHNT and CDR2 is YYREEE (reference sequence). This CDR3 is 17 amino acids long. The CDR3 region is CASSLPGGQYLTEEQYF. CDR3 nucleotide sequence: TGTGCCAGCAGCTTGCCAGGGGGGCAATACTTAACGGAGGAGCAGTACTTC.

The chain has TRBV19 and TRBJ1-1; the match to TRBD1 covers 8 bases. The CDR3 has 16 amino acids. Germline V gene lookup returns CDR1 LNHDA and CDR2 SQIVND (reference sequence). V dropped 6 bases and J dropped 1; count of bases not matched to a gene: 10. CDR3 sequence reads: CASRPFADRANTEAFF. The CDR3 DNA follows: TGTGCCAGTAGACCCTTCGCGGACAGGGCGAACACTGAAGCTTTCTTT. Full variable domain (missing parts from reference TRBV19 and TRBJ1-1): DGGITQSPKYLFRKEGQNVTLSCEQNLNHDAMYWYRQDPGQGLRLIYYSQIVNDFQKGDIAEGYSVSREKKESFPLTVTSAQKNPTAFYLCASRPFADRANTEAFFGQGTRLTVV.

The chain employs TRBV5-1 and TRBJ1-1; TRBD1 is a possible D gene (6 bases). Deletions cut 0 bases from V and 1 base from J, with 10 bases between. Germline CDR1 reads SGHRS; CDR2 reads YFSETQ. The CDR3 runs 15 residues. The CDR3 spells CASSLEQGGNTEAFF. The CDR3 DNA reads TGCGCCAGCAGCTTGGAACAGGGTGGGAACACTGAAGCTTTCTTT.

This chain joins TRBV12-3 or TRBV12-4 and TRBJ1-1, with D perhaps matching TRBD1 (5 bases). CDR3 size: 12 residues. V was trimmed by 1 base and J by 8 bases, leaving 8 bases between them. CDR3 sequence (DNA): TGTGCCAGCAGTTTAGGGGGCTTCGAAGCTTTCTTT. Translating gives CASSLGGFEAFF.

The chain uses TRBV19 and TRBJ1-2; 7 nucleotides agree with TRBD1. Trimming removed 5 bases from V and 4 bases from J; junction bases left unmatched: 7. The germline gives CDR1 LNHDA, CDR2 SQIVND (reference sequence). This CDR3 contains 14 residues. DNA for the CDR3: TGTGCCAGTAGTGCGACAGGGAGTAGCTATGGCTACACCTTC. Its translation: CASSATGSSYGYTF.

CDR3 sequence reads: CASSFLTIDRHEQYF. The CDR3 region has the DNA TGTGCCAGCAGTTTCCTCACTATAGATCGACACGAGCAGTACTTC. The chain links TRBV6-2 or TRBV6-3 to TRBJ2-7; D is uncertain. The CDR3 length is 15 residues. The germline CDR1 and CDR2 sequences are MNHEY and SVGEGT. V was cut by 4 bases and J by 5 bases, with 18 bases left in between.